This T cell receptor beta chain was identified in a study of T cell repertoires in cytomegalovirus infection. On the study more broadly: Public signatures in TCR beta pointed to CMV infection and matching HLA type.

V dropped 4 bases and J dropped 7 bases, with 20 bases sitting between them. The CDR3 length is 15 residues. Germline assignment: CDR1 SGHTA and CDR2 FQGNSA. TCRdb analysed the reads with MiXCR anew, one entry per CDR3 protein. The sample contains roughly 990,000 distinct CDR3 sequences, roughly 30% of which appear only once. This clonotype has only a few counts. What it binds is not known. The V call is TRBV7-2, the J call TRBJ2-7, with D possibly TRBD2 on 5 matching bases. The receptor's source is a human donor in good health (CMV status not recorded). Some clones in this sample may be carry-over from other donors' samples. The sequenced sample was cultured CD8+ T cells from PBMCs, obtained from culture after CMV antigen stimulation. The CDR3 loop reads CASSSHPGLGEEQYV. The CDR3 region has the DNA TGTGCCAGCAGCTCACACCCGGGCCTCGGGGAGGAGCAGTACGTC.